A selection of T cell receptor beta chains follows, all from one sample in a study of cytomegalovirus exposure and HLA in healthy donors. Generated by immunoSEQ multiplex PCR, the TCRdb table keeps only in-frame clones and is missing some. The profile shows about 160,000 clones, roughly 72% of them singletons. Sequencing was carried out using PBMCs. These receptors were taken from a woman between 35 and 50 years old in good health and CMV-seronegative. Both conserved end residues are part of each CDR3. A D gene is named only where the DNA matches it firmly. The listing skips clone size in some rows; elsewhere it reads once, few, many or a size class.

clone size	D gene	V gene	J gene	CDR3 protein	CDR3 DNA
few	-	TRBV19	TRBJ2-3	CASSNLQGPDTQYF	TGTGCCAGTAGTAACCTACAGGGCCCAGATACGCAGTATTTT
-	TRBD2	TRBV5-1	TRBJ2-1	CASSFGTSSNEQFF	TGCGCCAGCAGCTTCGGGACTAGCTCCAATGAGCAGTTCTTC
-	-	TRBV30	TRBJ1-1	CAWSEEQPPREAFF	TGTGCCTGGAGTGAAGAACAGCCTCCCCGTGAAGCTTTCTTT
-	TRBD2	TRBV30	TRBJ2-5	CAWSPGLAGLQETQYF	TGTGCCTGGAGTCCGGGACTAGCGGGATTACAAGAGACCCAGTACTTC
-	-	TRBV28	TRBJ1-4	CASSSRGILDEKLFF	TGTGCCAGCAGTTCCCGGGGGATTCTGGATGAAAAACTGTTTTTT
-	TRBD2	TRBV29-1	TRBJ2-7	CSARLAGVYEQYF	TGCAGCGCACGACTAGCGGGAGTGTACGAGCAGTACTTC
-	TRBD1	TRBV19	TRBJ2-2	CASSTNYGQGQTGELFF	TGTGCCAGTAGTACGAATTACGGACAGGGACAAACCGGGGAGCTGTTTTTT
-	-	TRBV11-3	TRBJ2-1	CASSLRDGQYNEQFF	TGTGCCAGCAGCTTGCGGGACGGGCAATACAATGAGCAGTTCTTC
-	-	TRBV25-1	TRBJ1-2	CASSSYRLGYTF	TGTGCCAGCAGTTCCTACAGGCTTGGCTACACCTTC
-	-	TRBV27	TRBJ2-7	CASTPGGSHEQYF	TGTGCCAGCACTCCAGGAGGGAGCCACGAGCAGTACTTC
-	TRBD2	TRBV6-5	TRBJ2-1	CASSYTSDYNEQFF	TGTGCCAGCAGTTACACTAGCGACTACAATGAGCAGTTCTTC
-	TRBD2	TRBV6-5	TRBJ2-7	CASSRLAGETVF	TGTGCCAGCAGCAGACTAGCGGGAGAGACCGTCTTC
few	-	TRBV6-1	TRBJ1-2	CASSEALRGDYGYTF	TGTGCCAGCAGTGAAGCGCTTCGGGGGGACTATGGCTACACCTTC
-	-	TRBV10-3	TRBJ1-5	CAISEASFSNQPQHF	TGTGCCATCAGTGAGGCGTCTTTTAGCAATCAGCCCCAGCATTTT
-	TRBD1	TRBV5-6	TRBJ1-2	CASSLGDSFGYTF	TGTGCCAGCAGCTTGGGGGACAGCTTTGGCTACACCTTC
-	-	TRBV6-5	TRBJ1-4	CASSSGHLRAEKLFF	TGTGCCAGCAGTTCGGGACATCTGCGGGCGGAAAAACTGTTTTTT
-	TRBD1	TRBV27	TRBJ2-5	CASSLSDRGPKTQYF	TGTGCCAGCAGTTTGTCCGACAGGGGGCCAAAGACCCAGTACTTC
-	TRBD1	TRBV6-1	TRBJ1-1	CASSPTGRAEAFF	TGTGCCAGCAGTCCGACAGGGCGGGCTGAAGCTTTCTTT
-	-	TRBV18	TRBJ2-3	CASSPGSPADTQYF	TGTGCCAGCTCACCCGGGAGCCCTGCAGATACGCAGTATTTT
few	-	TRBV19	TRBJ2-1	CATLPGGPGNEQFF	TGTGCCACCTTACCCGGAGGGCCGGGCAATGAGCAGTTCTTC
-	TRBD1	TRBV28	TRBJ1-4	CASSTGTDEETNEKLFF	TGTGCCAGCAGTACCGGGACAGACGAAGAAACTAATGAAAAACTGTTTTTT
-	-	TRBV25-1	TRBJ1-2	CATQAAGSYGYTF	TGTGCCACCCAGGCAGCGGGAAGCTATGGCTACACCTTC
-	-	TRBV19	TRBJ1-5	CASSIEGVEQPQHF	TGTGCCAGTAGTATTGAGGGGGTTGAACAGCCCCAGCATTTT
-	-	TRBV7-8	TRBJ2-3	CASSPLSATDTQYF	TGTGCCAGCAGCCCACTCTCCGCCACAGATACGCAGTATTTT
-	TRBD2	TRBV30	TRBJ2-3	CAWEGDSGFTDTQYF	TGTGCCTGGGAGGGAGATAGCGGGTTCACAGATACGCAGTATTTT
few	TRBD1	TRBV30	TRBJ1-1	CAGGQGKTEAFF	TGTGCCGGGGGACAGGGCAAGACTGAAGCTTTCTTT
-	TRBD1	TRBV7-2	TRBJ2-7	CASSLGDRIYYEQYF	TGTGCCAGCAGCTTAGGGGACAGGATATACTACGAGCAGTACTTC
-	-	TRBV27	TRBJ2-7	CASSPLRDSMSYEQYF	TGTGCCAGCTCCCCCCTCCGGGACTCCATGTCCTACGAGCAGTACTTC
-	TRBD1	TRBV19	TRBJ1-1	CASSIGDRGRAFF	TGTGCCAGTAGTATCGGGGACAGGGGTCGAGCTTTCTTT
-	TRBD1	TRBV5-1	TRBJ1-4	CASSRDSAYLFF	TGCGCCAGCAGCCGGGACAGCGCTTATCTGTTTTTT
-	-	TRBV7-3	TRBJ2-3	CASSLTSVDTQYF	TGTGCCAGCAGCTTAACGAGCGTAGATACGCAGTATTTT
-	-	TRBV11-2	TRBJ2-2	CASSPRSGELFF	TGTGCCAGCAGCCCGAGATCCGGGGAGCTGTTTTTT
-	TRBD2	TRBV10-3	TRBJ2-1	CAISSNTMTSGSSYNEQFF	TGTGCCATCAGTTCCAACACTATGACTAGCGGGTCCTCTTACAATGAGCAGTTCTTC
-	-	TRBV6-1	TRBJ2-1	CASSGGRGLQFF	TGTGCCAGCAGTGGGGGAAGGGGCCTGCAGTTCTTC
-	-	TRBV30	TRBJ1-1	CAWRKQTLNTEAFF	TGTGCCTGGAGGAAACAGACCCTGAACACTGAAGCTTTCTTT
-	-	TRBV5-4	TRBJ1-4	CASSLSTQTNEKLFF	TGTGCCAGCAGCCTGTCTACGCAAACTAATGAAAAACTGTTTTTT
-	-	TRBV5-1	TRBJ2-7	CASSISGSKNEQYF	TGCGCCAGCAGTATTAGCGGCTCTAAGAACGAGCAGTACTTC
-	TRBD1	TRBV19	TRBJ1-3	CASSRYDRATGNTIYF	TGTGCCAGTAGCCGTTACGACAGGGCCACTGGAAACACCATATATTTT
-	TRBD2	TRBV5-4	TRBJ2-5	CASSLAGTKGGETQYF	TGTGCCAGCAGCTTGGCCGGGACTAAGGGAGGAGAGACCCAGTACTTC
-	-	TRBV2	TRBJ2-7	CASSGGRDYEQYF	TGTGCCAGCAGCGGAGGCAGAGACTACGAGCAGTACTTC
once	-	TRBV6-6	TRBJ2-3	CASAGPTDTQYF	TGTGCCAGCGCGGGTCCGACAGATACGCAGTATTTT
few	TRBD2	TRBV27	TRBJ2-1	CASTDLAGLYNEQFF	TGTGCCAGCACCGACTTAGCGGGACTATACAATGAGCAGTTCTTC
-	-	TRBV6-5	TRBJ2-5	CASSPLGRGQETQYF	TGTGCCAGCAGTCCCCTAGGTAGGGGCCAAGAGACCCAGTACTTC
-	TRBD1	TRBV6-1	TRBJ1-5	CASSTGTGGILSDF	TGTGCCAGCAGTACCGGGACAGGGGGCATCCTCTCCGATTTT
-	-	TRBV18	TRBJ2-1	CASSPRQVGLLRYNEQFF	TGTGCCAGCTCACCACGGCAGGTGGGACTCCTGAGGTACAATGAGCAGTTCTTC
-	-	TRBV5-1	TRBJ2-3	CASSLGGGTDTQYF	TGCGCCAGCAGCTTGGGGGGAGGCACAGATACGCAGTATTTT
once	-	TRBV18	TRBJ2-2	CASSPGRELFF	TGTGCCAGCTCACCGGGCAGGGAGCTGTTTTTT
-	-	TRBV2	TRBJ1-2	CASTEGGVYGYTF	TGTGCCAGCACCGAAGGGGGGGTCTATGGCTACACCTTC
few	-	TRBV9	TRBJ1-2	CASSGPQGQGGYTF	TGTGCCAGCAGCGGACCACAGGGCCAGGGTGGCTACACCTTC
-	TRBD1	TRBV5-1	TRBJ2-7	CASRLGTGNLNEQYF	TGCGCCAGCAGATTAGGGACAGGGAACCTTAACGAGCAGTACTTC
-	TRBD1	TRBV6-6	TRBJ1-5	CASSPRDSYSNQPQHF	TGTGCCAGCAGTCCCCGGGACAGCTATAGCAATCAGCCCCAGCATTTT
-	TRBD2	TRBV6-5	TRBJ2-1	CASRRPAGHNEQFF	TGTGCCAGCAGACGGCCAGCGGGACACAATGAGCAGTTCTTC
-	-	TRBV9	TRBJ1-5	CASSPRGSINQPQHF	TGTGCCAGCAGCCCCCGCGGGTCTATTAATCAGCCCCAGCATTTT